The rows below give T cell receptor beta chains drawn from one sample of a study of technical replicates of blood from several donors. Assay used: immunoSEQ multiplex PCR; TCRdb lists only in-frame clones, some missing. The sample records about 88,000 clones, roughly 94% being singletons. Sequencing was done on a sample of T cells isolated from PBMCs. All receptors derive from a human donor in good health. Both conserved end residues are part of each CDR3. The listing skips clone size in some rows; elsewhere it reads once, few, many or a size class.

size: -
J: TRBJ2-7
length: 10
V: TRBV5-6
CDR3: CASSGQEQYF

size: -
J: TRBJ2-1
length: 16
V: TRBV2
CDR3: CASSPWASGKINEQFF

size: -
J: TRBJ2-1
length: 12
V: TRBV29-1
CDR3: CSVEGSRDEQFF

size: -
J: TRBJ2-2
length: 14
V: TRBV19
CDR3: CASGPGDYTGELFF

size: -
J: TRBJ2-7
length: 14
V: TRBV28
CDR3: CASSLSGTGGEQYF

size: -
J: TRBJ2-3
length: 15
V: TRBV14
CDR3: CASSQGDRSTDTQYF

size: -
J: TRBJ2-1
length: 15
V: TRBV28
CDR3: CASSLMAGSYNEQFF

size: -
J: TRBJ2-3
length: 15
V: TRBV6-6
CDR3: CASRSYGLHTDTQYF

size: -
J: TRBJ2-7
length: 11
V: TRBV20-1
CDR3: CSAIKGGKQYF

size: -
J: TRBJ2-1
length: 14
V: TRBV27
CDR3: CASTLANHYNEQFF

size: -
J: TRBJ2-5
length: 14
V: TRBV18
CDR3: CASSIGQSQETQYF

size: -
J: TRBJ2-7
length: 14
V: TRBV19
CDR3: CASSSTGVSYEQYF

size: -
J: TRBJ2-1
length: 18
V: TRBV9
CDR3: CASSVGGSGRALGNEQFF

size: -
J: TRBJ2-7
length: 15
V: TRBV9
CDR3: CASSVGAGTAYEQYF

size: few
J: TRBJ1-2
length: 15
V: TRBV28
CDR3: CASSGGDGPYSGYTF

size: -
J: TRBJ2-1
length: 12
V: TRBV10-1
CDR3: CATQGKLDEQFF

size: -
J: TRBJ1-2
length: 17
V: TRBV19
CDR3: CASSIAPYGRPSYGYTF

size: -
J: TRBJ1-1
length: 16
V: TRBV13
CDR3: CASSSQPGGARTEAFF

size: -
J: TRBJ2-3
length: 14
V: TRBV29-1
CDR3: CSVFTSGRTDTQYF

size: -
J: TRBJ2-7
length: 16
V: TRBV5-1
CDR3: CASSWRTRTDSYEQYF

size: -
J: TRBJ1-4
length: 15
V: TRBV6-1
CDR3: CASSPRLDQNEKLFF

size: -
J: TRBJ1-1
length: 15
V: TRBV7-2
CDR3: CASSHRTGIVPEAFF

size: -
J: TRBJ1-1
length: 17
V: TRBV4-3
CDR3: CASSQVIGGELNTEAFF

size: -
J: TRBJ2-3
length: 12
V: TRBV5-4
CDR3: CASSSSTDTQYF

size: once
J: TRBJ2-3
length: 16
V: TRBV5-1
CDR3: CASSLASGTYTDTQYF

size: -
J: TRBJ2-3
length: 15
V: TRBV6-1
CDR3: CASSDVRELGDTQYF

size: -
J: TRBJ1-5
length: 16
V: TRBV4-1
CDR3: CASSHGSGGNNQPQHF

size: -
J: TRBJ2-1
length: 13
V: TRBV11-2
CDR3: CASSLGANNEQFF

size: -
J: TRBJ2-7
length: 14
V: TRBV27
CDR3: CASSLLSKPAEQYF

size: -
J: TRBJ2-7
length: 16
V: TRBV7-2
CDR3: CASSSGTGTGAHEQYF

size: -
J: TRBJ2-2
length: 16
V: TRBV10-1
CDR3: CASSDPGTGGTGELFF

size: -
J: TRBJ1-4
length: 15
V: TRBV27
CDR3: CASSSATGTGGQLFF

size: -
J: TRBJ2-1
length: 13
V: TRBV7-2
CDR3: CASSRTGGYEQFF

size: -
J: TRBJ1-2
length: 13
V: TRBV19
CDR3: CASSMSSGNGYTF

size: -
J: TRBJ2-7
length: 13
V: TRBV27
CDR3: CASSPSGTDEQYF

size: -
J: TRBJ1-5
length: 15
V: TRBV19
CDR3: CASSIGTGGLQPQHF

size: -
J: TRBJ1-2
length: 13
V: TRBV4-3
CDR3: CASSQGGVAGYTF

size: -
J: TRBJ2-1
length: 18
V: TRBV6-1
CDR3: CASSEDNRGFSSYNEQFF

size: -
J: TRBJ2-1
length: 15
V: TRBV15
CDR3: CATSRERGTGTSKFF

size: -
J: TRBJ2-1
length: 13
V: TRBV11-2
CDR3: CASSFFYGNEQFF

size: once
J: TRBJ1-1
length: 15
V: TRBV11-2
CDR3: CASRKGTQSITEAFF

size: -
J: TRBJ2-7
length: 17
V: TRBV4-3
CDR3: CASSQGHDDDSSYEQYF

size: -
J: TRBJ2-1
length: 14
V: TRBV7-2
CDR3: CASSLPGYGGEQFF

size: -
J: TRBJ2-7
length: 14
V: TRBV6-1
CDR3: CASIASGFSYEQYF

size: -
J: TRBJ1-1
length: 15
V: TRBV11-2
CDR3: CASSLDHTLNTEAFF

size: -
J: TRBJ2-7
length: 16
V: TRBV6-5
CDR3: CASSYSGGATGYEQYF

size: -
J: TRBJ1-4
length: 17
V: TRBV2
CDR3: CASSRTGGGGTNEKLFF

size: -
J: TRBJ2-7
length: 14
V: TRBV7-8
CDR3: CASSAGTSVYEQYF